The clone carrying this T cell receptor (beta chain) was detected a few times. The CDR3 loop spans 15 amino acids. Trimming cost V 6 bases and J 2 bases; bases outside gene matches: 8. Germline CDR1 is MDHEN and CDR2 is SYDVKM. The data were taken from a study of blood T cell repertoires in COVID-19. Study background: T cells, B-cell-depleted T cells, or PBMCs provided the cDNA or gDNA that served as material.

Participant age was roughly 18 to 89 years, and participants resided in approximately 25 US areas. Libraries were prepared by immunoSEQ multiplex PCR; TCRdb keeps only in-frame clonotypes and omits some of them. The sample holds almost 200,000 clones; 89% are singletons and the top ten take 7.5% to 10%. The chain employs TRBV28 and TRBJ1-2; 8 nucleotides agree with TRBD1. The TCR comes from a young woman who had recovered from COVID-19. The sequencing input was PBMCs or T cells enriched from blood (not recorded which). CDR3 DNA sequence: TGTGCCAGCAGACCGGGACAGGCTCTGAACTATGGCTACACCTTC. It yields the protein CASRPGQALNYGYTF.